The 26 T cell receptor beta chains below were found in one sample sequenced in a study of cytomegalovirus exposure and HLA in healthy donors. PCR involved 60 Vbeta and 13 Jbeta primers. Method: immunoSEQ multiplex PCR; TCRdb's copy keeps in-frame clones and lacks some. The table shows 250,000 to 350,000 clones, with around 86% occurring only once. The sequencing sample was made of PBMCs. Receptors originate from a middle-aged man in good health and CMV-seropositive.

This chain joins TRBV9 and TRBJ2-1; TRBD2 might be the D (5 bases). V was shortened by 3 bases and J by 5 bases, with 15 bases between the two germline ends. In germline, CDR1 is SGDLS, CDR2 YYNGEE. The CDR3 runs 15 residues. The CDR3 DNA is TGTGCCAGCAGCGCCCATGGACCGGGAAACAATGAGCAGTTCTTC. Its translation: CASSAHGPGNNEQFF.

The chain uses TRBV28 and TRBJ2-7, with TRBD2 matching 12 bases. The CDR3 length is 15 residues. Per the germline V gene, CDR1 is MDHEN and CDR2 is SYDVKM. V was clipped by 4 bases and J by 3 bases; unmatched bases: 4. Here the CDR3 DNA reads TGTGCCAGCAGTTCCTGGACTAGCGGGAACTACGAGCAGTACTTC. Translation gives CASSSWTSGNYEQYF.

V is TRBV19 and J is TRBJ2-1; 15 bases match TRBD2. The CDR3 totals 17 residues. V shed 1 base, J shed 7 bases, and the junction held 5 bases outside the gene matches. Germline values: CDR1 LNHDA, CDR2 SQIVND (reference sequence). For the CDR3, the DNA is TGTGCCAGTAGTATAGGAGCTGGGACTAGCGGGGGGAATGAGCAGTTCTTC. Translating gives CASSIGAGTSGGNEQFF.

This chain joins TRBV28 and TRBJ1-1, with 8 bases aligning to TRBD1. Germline CDR1 MDHEN, CDR2 SYDVKM. CDR3 length equals 15 residues. V was pared by 7 bases and J by 4 bases, with 11 bases of the junction left unmatched. The CDR3 spells CASNPEAGTGTEAFF. The DNA of the CDR3 is TGTGCCAGCAACCCTGAAGCCGGGACAGGCACTGAAGCTTTCTTT.

This rearrangement joins TRBV19 to TRBJ2-1; tentative D call: TRBD1 (5 bases). Trimming removed 7 bases at V and 4 bases at J, with 17 bases between. The germline V gene has CDR1 LNHDA and CDR2 SQIVND (reference sequence). This CDR3 has 15 amino acids. The CDR3 bases are TGTGCCAGTACCCCCAAGCCAGGGCCATACAATGAGCAGTTCTTC. Protein: CASTPKPGPYNEQFF.

V is TRBV2 and J is TRBJ2-5, with D possibly TRBD2 on 6 matching bases. V was shortened by 10 bases and J by 1 base, with 13 bases between the two germline ends. CDR3 length: 13 residues. Germline V gene sequence: CDR1 SNHLY, CDR2 FYNNEI. CDR3 in DNA: TGTGCCACCTTAGCGGAGTCCCAAGAGACCCAGTACTTC. This encodes CATLAESQETQYF.

The CDR3 sequence is CSGDRWYPFGTEAFF. The CDR3, as DNA: TGCAGCGGCGATCGTTGGTACCCGTTTGGCACTGAAGCTTTCTTT. The rearrangement joins TRBV29-1 to TRBJ1-1; no firm D call. This CDR3 region has 15 residues. CDR1 SQVTM and CDR2 ANQGSEA come from the germline V gene. Trimming removed 7 bases from V and 4 bases from J, with 22 bases in between.

This clone showed up just once. The rearrangement joins TRBV29-1 to TRBJ1-1, with D tentatively TRBD1 (6 bases). V gave up 5 bases and J gave up 0 bases, with 13 bases separating them. There are 14 residues in the CDR3. Germline V gene lookup returns CDR1 SQVTM and CDR2 ANQGSEA. CDR3 coding DNA: TGCAGCGTTTTAGGGGACAAAATGAACACTGAAGCTTTCTTT. Protein sequence: CSVLGDKMNTEAFF.

V usage is TRBV5-8 and J usage is TRBJ1-3; TRBD1 matches 7 bases. V was clipped by 4 bases and J by 0 bases; unmatched bases: 4. CDR1 SGHTS and CDR2 YDEGEE come from the germline V gene. The CDR3 is 15 residues long. The CDR3 sequence: CASSKGQYSGNTIYF. CDR3 coding DNA: TGTGCCAGCAGCAAGGGACAGTACTCTGGAAACACCATATATTTT. Full variable domain (outside the CDR3, taken from reference TRBV5-8 and TRBJ1-3): EAGVTQSPTHLIKTRGQQATLRCSPISGHTSVYWYQQALGLGLQFLLWYDEGEERNRGNFPPRFSGRQFPNYSSELNVNALELEDSALYLCASSKGQYSGNTIYFGEGSWLTVV.

The chain is built from TRBV5-1 and TRBJ2-1; 12 bases align to TRBD1. The CDR3 has 20 amino acids. J lost 3 bases, V lost 4 bases, and 17 bases had no gene match. Germline V lookup: CDR1 SGHRS, CDR2 YFSETQ. The CDR3: CASSTPGQGAEGANYNEQFF. Here the CDR3 DNA reads TGCGCCAGCAGCACCCCGGGACAGGGGGCGGAGGGGGCAAACTACAATGAGCAGTTCTTC.

V usage is TRBV18 and J usage is TRBJ1-1; 9 nucleotides align to TRBD1. This CDR3 is 14 amino acids long. J gave up 7 bases and V 6 bases, and 9 bases lay outside the gene matches. Germline CDR1 is KGHSH and CDR2 is LQKENI. CDR3 sequence: CASSQGQGALEAFF. CDR3 bases: TGTGCCAGCTCCCAGGGACAGGGCGCCCTTGAAGCTTTCTTT.

CDR3 nucleotides: TGCGCCAGCAGCTTGGGGGAGACCAGCCGGCCTGAGCAGTTCTTC. It specifies CASSLGETSRPEQFF. The chain recombines TRBV5-1 with TRBJ2-1; the D gene is possibly TRBD2 (5 bases). With 0 bases removed from V and 9 bases from J, the gap between germline ends came to 16 bases. The CDR3 contains 15 residues. From germline, CDR1 is SGHRS and CDR2 YFSETQ.

The genes are TRBV6-5 and TRBJ2-1; 12 positions match TRBD2. CDR3 length equals 13 residues. Germline V gene data show CDR1 as MNHEY and CDR2 as SVGAGI. The V gene end was trimmed by 6 bases and the J gene end by 9 bases; junction bases not matched to a gene: 3. The CDR3 coding sequence is TGTGCCAGCAGGACTAGCGGGAGTGGTGAGCAGTTCTTC. As protein: CASRTSGSGEQFF.

V and J are TRBV7-6 and TRBJ2-7, with 11 bases identical to TRBD2. Germline assignment: CDR1 SGHVS and CDR2 FNYEAQ. Losses at the gene ends were 5 bases for V and 5 bases for J; bases not matched to a gene: 17. The CDR3 consists of 18 residues. The CDR3 protein is CASSPETGLADLYHEQYF. The DNA of the CDR3 is TGTGCCAGCAGCCCTGAGACGGGACTAGCGGACCTCTACCACGAGCAGTACTTC.

The genes are TRBV19 and TRBJ1-2; 8 positions match TRBD1. Germline assignment: CDR1 LNHDA and CDR2 SQIVND (reference sequence). The V gene end was trimmed by 3 bases and the J gene end by 8 bases; junction bases not matched to a gene: 5. This CDR3 comprises 13 residues. CDR3 residues: CASSMGTGLGYTF. CDR3 sequence (DNA): TGTGCCAGTAGTATGGGGACAGGTCTGGGCTACACCTTC.

The chain joins TRBV19 to TRBJ2-7; D gene uncertain. The CDR3 covers 15 residues. V was clipped by 1 base and J by 2 bases, with 12 bases between them. Germline assignment: CDR1 LNHDA and CDR2 SQIVND (reference sequence). DNA for the CDR3: TGTGCCAGTAGTATAGGAGGCAGTTTAACCTACGAGCAGTACTTC. Translating it yields CASSIGGSLTYEQYF.

The rearrangement uses TRBV5-4 and TRBJ1-4; the D is unclear. The CDR3 is made up of 14 amino acids. The V end was cut by 3 bases, the J end by 3 bases, with 9 bases between. The V gene's germline CDR1 is SGHNT and CDR2 YYREEE (reference sequence). The CDR3 is CASSSTLSNEKLFF. CDR3 nucleotide sequence: TGTGCCAGCAGCTCGACATTGTCTAATGAAAAACTGTTTTTT.

This chain joins TRBV7-2 and TRBJ1-4; 11 bases map to TRBD1. Germline-derived CDR1 and CDR2 are SGHTA and FQGNSA. The CDR3 consists of 16 residues. With 5 bases clipped from V and 7 bases from J, the junction kept 9 bases outside the gene matches. CDR3 region: CASSPQDRGPREKLFF. In DNA form, the CDR3 reads TGTGCCAGCAGCCCGCAGGACAGGGGGCCACGTGAAAAACTGTTTTTT.

The chain uses TRBV6-5 and TRBJ2-7; 8 nucleotides match TRBD1. J was trimmed by 0 bases and V by 5 bases; bases with no gene match: 6. Germline V gene sequence: CDR1 MNHEY, CDR2 SVGAGI. This CDR3 is built from 15 residues. The DNA of the CDR3 is TGTGCCAGCAGTCGACAGGGGCCCCCCTCCTACGAGCAGTACTTC. This sequence encodes CASSRQGPPSYEQYF.

The CDR3: CASSLGLSSYNEQFF. The CDR3 DNA sequence: TGTGCCAGCAGCCTAGGACTTAGCTCCTACAATGAGCAGTTCTTC. The chain uses TRBV7-2 and TRBJ2-1; weak D call: TRBD2 (5 bases). This CDR3 spans 15 amino acids. Germline V CDR1 and CDR2: SGHTA, FQGNSA. The V gene lost 5 bases and the J gene lost 0 bases, with 11 bases spanning the gap.

The rearrangement links TRBV27 to TRBJ2-7; perhaps TRBD1 as D (5 bases). V shed 3 bases and J shed 2 bases, with 11 bases lying between them. Germline assignment: CDR1 MNHEY and CDR2 SMNVEV (reference sequence). There are 14 residues in the CDR3. The CDR3 DNA sequence: TGTGCCAGCAGTTTCGGTGACAGCACCTACGAGCAGTACTTC. It translates to CASSFGDSTYEQYF.

A word on this clone: A junction boundary mismatches the germline segment, possibly from a read error. The same CDR3 is also encoded by other DNA sequences in this sample. The rearrangement uses TRBV6-1 and TRBJ2-7, with TRBD2 matching over 7 bases. CDR1 is MNHNS and CDR2 is SASEGT in the germline V gene. CDR3 size: 16 residues. The CDR3 protein is CASSELISGESYEQYF. CDR3 nucleotides: TGCGCCAGCAGTGAACTGATAAGCGGGGAATCCTACGAGCAGTACTTC.

V is TRBV28 and J is TRBJ2-1, with 10 bases that match TRBD1. The CDR3 is 15 amino acids. The trim removed 6 bases at V and 2 bases at J, leaving 4 bases unmatched. Germline CDR1 is MDHEN and CDR2 is SYDVKM. The CDR3 DNA follows: TGTGCCAGCAGCAAAGACAGGGGGCCCTACAATGAGCAGTTCTTC. Amino acid sequence: CASSKDRGPYNEQFF.

This chain joins TRBV7-6 and TRBJ1-2, with D possibly TRBD1 on 5 matching bases. Germline V lookup: CDR1 SGHVS, CDR2 FNYEAQ. This CDR3 has 15 residues. V gave up 1 base and J gave up 8 bases, with 17 bases separating them. CDR3 region: CASSLVVDSPTGYTF. CDR3 coding DNA: TGTGCCAGCAGCTTAGTAGTAGACAGCCCTACCGGCTACACCTTC.

This clone occurred once. The chain uses TRBV5-1 and TRBJ2-7; 8 bases are shared with TRBD1. The CDR3 runs 14 residues. The germline V gene encodes CDR1 SGHRS and CDR2 YFSETQ. V shed 6 bases, J shed 0 bases, and the junction held 5 bases outside the gene matches. CDR3 amino acids: CASTTGANSYEQYF. Written as DNA, the CDR3 is TGCGCCAGCACGACAGGGGCGAACTCCTACGAGCAGTACTTC.

This chain connects TRBV27 to TRBJ2-7; 7 bases line up with TRBD2. V lost 4 bases and J lost 5; bases outside the gene matches: 5. The CDR3 has 13 residues. Germline CDR1 reads MNHEY; CDR2 reads SMNVEV (reference sequence). The CDR3 region has the DNA TGTGCCAGCAGTTATACGGGAGGAAACGAGCAGTACTTC. It encodes CASSYTGGNEQYF.